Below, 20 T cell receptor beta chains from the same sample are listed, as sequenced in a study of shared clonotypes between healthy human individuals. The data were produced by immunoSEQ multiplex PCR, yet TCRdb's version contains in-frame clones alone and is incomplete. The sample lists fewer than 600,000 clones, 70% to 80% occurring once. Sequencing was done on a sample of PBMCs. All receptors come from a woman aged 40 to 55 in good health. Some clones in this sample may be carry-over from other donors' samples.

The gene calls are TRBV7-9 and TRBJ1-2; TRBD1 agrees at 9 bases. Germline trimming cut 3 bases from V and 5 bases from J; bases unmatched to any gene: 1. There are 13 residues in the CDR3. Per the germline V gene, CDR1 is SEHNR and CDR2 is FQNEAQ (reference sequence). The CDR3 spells CASSFGQGYGYTF. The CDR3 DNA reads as TGTGCCAGCAGCTTCGGACAGGGGTATGGCTACACCTTC.

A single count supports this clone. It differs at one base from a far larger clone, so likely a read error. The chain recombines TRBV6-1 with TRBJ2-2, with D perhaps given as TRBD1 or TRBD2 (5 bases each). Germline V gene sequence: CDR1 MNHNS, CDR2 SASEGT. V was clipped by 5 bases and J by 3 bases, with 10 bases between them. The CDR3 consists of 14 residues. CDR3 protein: CASSPLGDTGELFF. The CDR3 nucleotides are TGTGCCAGCAGTCCTTTGGGGGACACCGGGGAGCTGTTTTTT.

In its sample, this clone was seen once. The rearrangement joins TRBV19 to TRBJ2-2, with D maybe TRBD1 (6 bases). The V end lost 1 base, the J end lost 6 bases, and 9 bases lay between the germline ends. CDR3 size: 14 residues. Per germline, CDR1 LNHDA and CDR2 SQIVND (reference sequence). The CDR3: CASSIGRGSGELFF. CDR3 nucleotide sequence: TGTGCCAGTAGTATAGGCAGGGGATCCGGGGAGCTGTTTTTT.

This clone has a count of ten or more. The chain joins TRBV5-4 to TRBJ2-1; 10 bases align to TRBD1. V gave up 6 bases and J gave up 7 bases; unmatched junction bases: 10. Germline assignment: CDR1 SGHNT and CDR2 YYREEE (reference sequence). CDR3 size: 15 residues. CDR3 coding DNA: TGTGCCAGCACCCCAGGACAGGGGGTCTGGAATGAGCAGTTCTTC. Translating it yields CASTPGQGVWNEQFF.

CDR3 nucleotide sequence: TGTGCCAGCAGTTTATCGCCCTATTACGAGCAGTACTTC. Protein product: CASSLSPYYEQYF. The rearrangement links TRBV27 to TRBJ2-7, with no clear D. CDR1 and CDR2 from the germline V gene are MNHEY and SMNVEV (reference sequence). The CDR3 sequence is 13 residues long. The V end was cut by 0 bases, the J end by 4 bases, with 7 bases between.

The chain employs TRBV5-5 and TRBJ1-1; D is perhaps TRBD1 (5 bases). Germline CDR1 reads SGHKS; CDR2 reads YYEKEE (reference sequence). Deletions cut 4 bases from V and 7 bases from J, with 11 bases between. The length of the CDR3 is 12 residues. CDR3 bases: TGTGCCAGCAGCACGACGACAGTTGAAGCTTTCTTT. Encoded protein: CASSTTTVEAFF.

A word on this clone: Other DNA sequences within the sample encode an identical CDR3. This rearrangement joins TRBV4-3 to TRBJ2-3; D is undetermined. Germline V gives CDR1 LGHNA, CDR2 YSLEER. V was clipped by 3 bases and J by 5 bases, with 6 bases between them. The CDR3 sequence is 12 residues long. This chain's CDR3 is CASSHLGDTQYF. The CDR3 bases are TGCGCCAGCAGCCATCTGGGAGATACGCAGTATTTT.

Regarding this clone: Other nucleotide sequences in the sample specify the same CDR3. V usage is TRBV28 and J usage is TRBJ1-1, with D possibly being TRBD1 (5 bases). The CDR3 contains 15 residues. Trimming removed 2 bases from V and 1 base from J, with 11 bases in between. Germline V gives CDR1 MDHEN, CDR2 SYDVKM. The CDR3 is CASSLPRQRNTEAFF. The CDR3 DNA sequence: TGTGCCAGCAGTTTACCCAGACAGAGGAACACTGAAGCTTTCTTT.

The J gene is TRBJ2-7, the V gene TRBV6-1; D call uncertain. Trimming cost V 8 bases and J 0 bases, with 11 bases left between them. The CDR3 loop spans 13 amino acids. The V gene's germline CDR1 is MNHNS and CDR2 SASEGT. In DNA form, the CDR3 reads TGTGCCAGCTTTACCGGGCACTCCTACGAGCAGTACTTC. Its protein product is CASFTGHSYEQYF.

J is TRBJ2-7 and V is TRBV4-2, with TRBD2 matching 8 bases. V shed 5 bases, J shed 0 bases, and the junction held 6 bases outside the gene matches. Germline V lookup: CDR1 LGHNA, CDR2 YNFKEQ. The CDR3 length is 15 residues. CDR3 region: CASSTTSGGSYEQYF. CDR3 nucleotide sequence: TGTGCCAGCAGCACCACTAGCGGAGGCTCCTACGAGCAGTACTTC.

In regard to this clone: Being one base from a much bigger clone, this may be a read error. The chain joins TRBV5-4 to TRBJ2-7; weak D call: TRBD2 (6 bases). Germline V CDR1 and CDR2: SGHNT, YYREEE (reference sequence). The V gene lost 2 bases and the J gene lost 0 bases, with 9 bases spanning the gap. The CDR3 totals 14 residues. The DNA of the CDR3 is TGTGCCAGCAGCTTCGGAGGGACCTCCTACGAGCAGTACTTC. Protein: CASSFGGTSYEQYF.

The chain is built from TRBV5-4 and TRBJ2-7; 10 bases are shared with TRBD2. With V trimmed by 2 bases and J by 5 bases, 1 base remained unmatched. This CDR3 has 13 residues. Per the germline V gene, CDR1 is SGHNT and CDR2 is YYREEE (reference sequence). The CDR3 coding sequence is TGTGCCAGCAGCTTTAGCGGGAGGAACGAGCAGTACTTC. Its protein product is CASSFSGRNEQYF.

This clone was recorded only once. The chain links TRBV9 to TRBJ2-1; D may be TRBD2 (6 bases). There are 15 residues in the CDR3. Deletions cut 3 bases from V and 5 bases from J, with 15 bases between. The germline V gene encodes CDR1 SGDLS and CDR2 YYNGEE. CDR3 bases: TGTGCCAGCAGCGCCAAGCTAGCGAACGACAATGAGCAGTTCTTC. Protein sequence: CASSAKLANDNEQFF. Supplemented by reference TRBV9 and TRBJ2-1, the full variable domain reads DSGVTQTPKHLITATGQRVTLRCSPRSGDLSVYWYQQSLDQGLQFLIQYYNGEERAKGNILERFSAQQFPDLHSELNLSSLELGDSALYFCASSAKLANDNEQFFGPGTRLTVL.

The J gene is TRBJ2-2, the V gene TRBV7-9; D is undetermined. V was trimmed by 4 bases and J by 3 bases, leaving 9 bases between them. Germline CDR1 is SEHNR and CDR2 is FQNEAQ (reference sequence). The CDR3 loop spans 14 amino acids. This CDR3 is CASSSDWDTGELFF. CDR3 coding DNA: TGTGCCAGCAGCTCTGACTGGGACACCGGGGAGCTGTTTTTT.

The CDR3 protein is CATSVDPGAEAFF. CDR3 in DNA: TGTGCCACCAGCGTGGACCCGGGGGCTGAAGCTTTCTTT. The chain has TRBV15 and TRBJ1-1, with D possibly matching TRBD1 (5 bases). CDR1 is LNHNV, CDR2 YYDKDF, per germline (reference sequence). V gave up 5 bases and J gave up 6 bases, with 13 bases separating them. This CDR3 region has 13 residues.

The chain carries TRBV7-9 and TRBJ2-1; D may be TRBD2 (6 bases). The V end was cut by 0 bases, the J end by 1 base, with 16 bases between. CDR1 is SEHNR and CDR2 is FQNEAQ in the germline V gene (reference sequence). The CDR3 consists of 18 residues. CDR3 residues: CASSLAGLSGRSYNEQFF. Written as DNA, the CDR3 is TGTGCCAGCAGCTTAGCGGGGTTGTCCGGGAGATCCTACAATGAGCAGTTCTTC.

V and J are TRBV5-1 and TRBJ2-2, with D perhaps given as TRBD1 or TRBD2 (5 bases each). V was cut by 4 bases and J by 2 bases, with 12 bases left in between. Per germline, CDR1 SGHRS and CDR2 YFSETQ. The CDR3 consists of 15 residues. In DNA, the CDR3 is TGCGCCAGCAGCGTCCGGGGCTCTAACACCGGGGAGCTGTTTTTT. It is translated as CASSVRGSNTGELFF.

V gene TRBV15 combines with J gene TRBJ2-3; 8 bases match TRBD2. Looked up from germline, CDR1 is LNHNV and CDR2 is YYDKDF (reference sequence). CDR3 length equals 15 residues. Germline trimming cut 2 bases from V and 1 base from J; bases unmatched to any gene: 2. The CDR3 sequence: CATSRQTSGTDTQYF. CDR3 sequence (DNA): TGTGCCACCAGCAGACAGACTAGCGGCACAGATACGCAGTATTTT.

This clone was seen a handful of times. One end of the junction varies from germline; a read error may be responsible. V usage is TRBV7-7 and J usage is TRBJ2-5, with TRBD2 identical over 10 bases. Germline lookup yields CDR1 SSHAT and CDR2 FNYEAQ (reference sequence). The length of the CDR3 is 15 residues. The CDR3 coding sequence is TGTGCTAGCAGCAGACTAGCGGGCTTCCAAGAGACCCAGTACTTC. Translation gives CASSRLAGFQETQYF.

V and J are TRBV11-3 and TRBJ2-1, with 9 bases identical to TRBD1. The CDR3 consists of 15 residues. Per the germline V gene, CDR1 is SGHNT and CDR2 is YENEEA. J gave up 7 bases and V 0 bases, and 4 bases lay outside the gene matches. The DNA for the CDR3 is TGTGCCAGCAGCTTAGAGGGACAGGGAGGGAATGAGCAGTTCTTC. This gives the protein CASSLEGQGGNEQFF. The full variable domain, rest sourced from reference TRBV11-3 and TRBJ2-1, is EAGVVQSPRYKIIEKKQPVAFWCNPISGHNTLYWYLQNLGQGPELLIRYENEEAVDDSQLPKDRFSAERLKGVDSTLKIQPAELGDSAVYLCASSLEGQGGNEQFFGPGTRLTVL.